Below, 7 T cell receptor beta chains from the same sample are listed, as sequenced in a study of vaccination and CD4 T cells after COVID-19. The sample's treatment: 10-day PBMC culture with coronavirus spike peptide pools or control peptides (ViraFEST assay). Researchers used the Oncomine TCR Beta short-read assay to sequence DNA from cultured CD4+ T cells. TCRdb recomputed calls from the PCR reads with MiXCR, one row per CDR3 protein. The sample carries over 15,000 distinct CDR3 sequences, 53% recorded once. These receptors' targets are unknown. The source was CD4+ T cells from blood, cultured in vitro, collected before SARS-CoV-2 vaccination. The receptors stem from a human donor who had recovered from COVID-19.

This clonotype appeared a few times. The chain carries TRBV7-9 and TRBJ2-1; tentative D call: TRBD2 (5 bases). The V gene's germline CDR1 is SEHNR and CDR2 FQNEAQ (reference sequence). V lost 5 bases, J lost 10 bases, and 21 bases lay in between. The CDR3 totals 15 residues. The CDR3 nucleotides read TGTGCCAGCAGCCTCGCGGACGGACGAGCGGACGAGCAGTTCTTC. Amino acids: CASSLADGRADEQFF.

This clonotype has more than one count but fewer than ten. This chain connects TRBV20-1 to TRBJ1-5, with D perhaps TRBD1 (6 bases). The V and J ends lost 0 bases and 4 bases respectively, with 10 bases between them. The CDR3 loop spans 14 amino acids. Germline V CDR1 and CDR2: DFQATT, SNEGSKA (reference sequence). CDR3: CSARDFRGNQPQHF. The CDR3, as DNA: TGCAGTGCTAGAGATTTCAGGGGAAATCAGCCCCAGCATTTT.

This clonotype has only one observation. The chain links TRBV5-1 to TRBJ1-1; D is perhaps TRBD1 (6 bases). The V and J ends lost 4 bases and 4 bases respectively, with 20 bases between them. The CDR3 length is 16 residues. Germline V gene sequence: CDR1 SGHRS, CDR2 YFSETQ. The CDR3 spells CASSRREQGGSTEAFF. DNA for the CDR3: TGCGCCAGCAGCCGCAGAGAACAGGGCGGAAGCACTGAAGCTTTCTTT.

V usage is TRBV12-3 or TRBV12-4 and J usage is TRBJ2-7; unclear D gene. This CDR3 has 13 amino acids. The V and J ends lost 6 bases and 4 bases respectively, with 13 bases between them. The CDR3 spells CASSLNFWYEQYF. As DNA, the CDR3 is TGTGCCAGCAGCCTAAACTTTTGGTACGAGCAGTACTTC.

The chain has TRBV29-1 and TRBJ2-3, with 9 positions matching TRBD2. Germline values: CDR1 SQVTM, CDR2 ANQGSEA. V was clipped by 6 bases and J by 4 bases; unmatched bases: 5. The CDR3 has 13 residues. The CDR3 region is CSVRSSGADTQYF. For the CDR3, the DNA is TGCAGCGTAAGATCTAGCGGGGCAGATACGCAGTATTTT.

This clonotype appeared a few times. The V and J genes are TRBV25-1 and TRBJ2-5, with D maybe TRBD1 (6 bases). This CDR3 contains 14 residues. Per the germline V gene, CDR1 is MGHDK and CDR2 is SYGVNS. The V end lost 5 bases, the J end lost 0 bases, and 10 bases lay between the germline ends. The CDR3 bases are TGTGCCAGCAGTTTACACAGGGACCAAGAGACCCAGTACTTC. Residues: CASSLHRDQETQYF.

This clonotype was counted a few times. The chain employs TRBV20-1 and TRBJ1-4; 10 nucleotides line up with TRBD1. Germline loops: CDR1 DFQATT, CDR2 SNEGSKA (reference sequence). J lost 7 bases, V lost 5 bases, and 10 bases had no gene match. This CDR3 comprises 15 residues. CDR3 nucleotide sequence: TGCAGTGCTCGGACCTCGACAGGGGGCTCTGAAAAACTGTTTTTT. Its protein is CSARTSTGGSEKLFF.